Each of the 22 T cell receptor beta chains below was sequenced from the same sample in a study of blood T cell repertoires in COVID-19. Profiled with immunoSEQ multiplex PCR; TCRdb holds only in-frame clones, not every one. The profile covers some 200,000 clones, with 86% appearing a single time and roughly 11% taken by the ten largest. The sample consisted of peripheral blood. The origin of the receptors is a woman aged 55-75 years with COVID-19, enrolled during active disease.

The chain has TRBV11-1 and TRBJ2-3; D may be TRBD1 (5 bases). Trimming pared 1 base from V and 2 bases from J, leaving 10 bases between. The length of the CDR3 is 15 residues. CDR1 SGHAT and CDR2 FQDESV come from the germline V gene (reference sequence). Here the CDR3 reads CASSLGAGSTDTQYF. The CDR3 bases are TGTGCCAGCAGCTTAGGGGCAGGGTCCACAGATACGCAGTATTTT.

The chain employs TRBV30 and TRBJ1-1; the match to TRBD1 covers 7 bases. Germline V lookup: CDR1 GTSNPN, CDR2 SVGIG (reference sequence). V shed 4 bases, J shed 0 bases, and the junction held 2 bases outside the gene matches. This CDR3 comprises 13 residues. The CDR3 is CAWNRGLNTEAFF. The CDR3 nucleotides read TGTGCCTGGAACAGGGGACTGAACACTGAAGCTTTCTTT.

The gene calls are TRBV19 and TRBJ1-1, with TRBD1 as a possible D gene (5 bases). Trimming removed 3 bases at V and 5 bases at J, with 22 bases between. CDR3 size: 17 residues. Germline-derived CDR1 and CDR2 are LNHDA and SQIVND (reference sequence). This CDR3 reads CASSILGQGLTGTEAFF. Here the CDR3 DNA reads TGTGCCAGTAGTATCCTTGGACAAGGCCTCACTGGGACTGAAGCTTTCTTT.

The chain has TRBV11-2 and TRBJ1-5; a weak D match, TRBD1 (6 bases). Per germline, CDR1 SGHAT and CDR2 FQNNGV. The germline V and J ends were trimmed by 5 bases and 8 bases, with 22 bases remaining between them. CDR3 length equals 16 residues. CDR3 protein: CASSPGSQTGTEPQHF. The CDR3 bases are TGTGCCAGCAGCCCAGGATCCCAGACAGGTACGGAGCCCCAGCATTTT.

In DNA, the CDR3 is TGTGCCAGCAGAACGAGGACAGTACCCTACGAGCAGTACTTC. Translated, it gives CASRTRTVPYEQYF. The chain employs TRBV28 and TRBJ2-7, with TRBD1 as a possible D gene (6 bases). CDR1 and CDR2 from the germline V gene are MDHEN and SYDVKM. The CDR3 covers 14 residues. V was pared by 6 bases and J by 2 bases, with 14 bases between. Based on the CDR3 plus reference TRBV28 and TRBJ2-7, the full variable domain is DVKVTQSSRYLVKRTGEKVFLECVQDMDHENMFWYRQDPGLGLRLIYFSYDVKMKEKGDIPEGYSVSREKKERFSLILESASTNQTSMYLCASRTRTVPYEQYFGPGTRLTVT.

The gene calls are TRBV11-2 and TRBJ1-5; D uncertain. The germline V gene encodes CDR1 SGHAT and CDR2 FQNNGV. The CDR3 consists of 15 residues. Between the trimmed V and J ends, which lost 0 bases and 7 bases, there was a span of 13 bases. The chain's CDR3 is CASSLDGGHGQPQHF. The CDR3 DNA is TGTGCCAGCAGCTTAGATGGCGGCCACGGACAGCCCCAGCATTTT.

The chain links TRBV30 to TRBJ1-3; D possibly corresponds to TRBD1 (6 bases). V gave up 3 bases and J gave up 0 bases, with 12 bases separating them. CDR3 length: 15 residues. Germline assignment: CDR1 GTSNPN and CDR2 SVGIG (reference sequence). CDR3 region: CAWSPGQDSGNTIYF. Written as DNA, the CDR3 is TGTGCCTGGAGCCCGGGACAAGACTCTGGAAACACCATATATTTT. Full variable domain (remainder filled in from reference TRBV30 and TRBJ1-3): SQTIHQWPATLVQPVGSPLSLECTVEGTSNPNLYWYRQAAGRGLQLLFYSVGIGQISSEVPQNLSASRPQDRQFILSSKKLLLSDSGFYLCAWSPGQDSGNTIYFGEGSWLTVV.

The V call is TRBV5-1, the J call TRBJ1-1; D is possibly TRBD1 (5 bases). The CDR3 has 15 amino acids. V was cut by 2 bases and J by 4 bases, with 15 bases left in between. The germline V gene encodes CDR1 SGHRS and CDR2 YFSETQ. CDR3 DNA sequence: TGCGCCAGCAGCTTTCTTGGTACGGGGGGCACTGAAGCTTTCTTT. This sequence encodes CASSFLGTGGTEAFF.

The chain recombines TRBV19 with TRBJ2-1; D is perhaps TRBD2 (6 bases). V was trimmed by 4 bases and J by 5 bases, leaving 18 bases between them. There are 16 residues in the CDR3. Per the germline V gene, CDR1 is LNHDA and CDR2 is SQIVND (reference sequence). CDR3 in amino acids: CASSSPLGLQNNEQFF. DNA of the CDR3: TGTGCCAGTAGTAGCCCTCTCGGACTACAGAACAATGAGCAGTTCTTC.

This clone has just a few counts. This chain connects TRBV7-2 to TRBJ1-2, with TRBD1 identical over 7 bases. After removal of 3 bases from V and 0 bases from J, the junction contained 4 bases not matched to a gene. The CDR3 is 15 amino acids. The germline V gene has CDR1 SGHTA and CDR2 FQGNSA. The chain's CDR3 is CASSFTTGANYGYTF. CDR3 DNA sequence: TGTGCCAGCAGCTTTACAACAGGGGCTAACTATGGCTACACCTTC.

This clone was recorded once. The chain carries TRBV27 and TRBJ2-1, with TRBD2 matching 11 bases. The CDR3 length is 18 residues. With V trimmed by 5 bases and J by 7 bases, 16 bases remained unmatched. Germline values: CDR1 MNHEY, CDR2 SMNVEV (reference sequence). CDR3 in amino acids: CASSPLTGTSGRGNEQFF. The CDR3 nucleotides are TGTGCCAGCAGTCCCCTCACCGGGACTAGCGGAAGGGGGAATGAGCAGTTCTTC.

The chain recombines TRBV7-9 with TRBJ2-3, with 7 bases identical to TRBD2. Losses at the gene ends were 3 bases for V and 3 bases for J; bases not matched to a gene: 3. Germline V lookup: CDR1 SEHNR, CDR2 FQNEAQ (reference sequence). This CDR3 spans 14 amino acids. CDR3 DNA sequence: TGTGCCAGCAGCTTGCGGGAGTTGACAGATACGCAGTATTTT. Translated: CASSLRELTDTQYF.

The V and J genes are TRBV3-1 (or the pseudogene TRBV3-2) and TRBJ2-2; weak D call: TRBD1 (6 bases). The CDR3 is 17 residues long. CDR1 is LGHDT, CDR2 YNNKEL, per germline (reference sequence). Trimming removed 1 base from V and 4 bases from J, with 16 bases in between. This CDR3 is CASSQGGAQGPTGELFF. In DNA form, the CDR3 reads TGTGCCAGCAGCCAAGGTGGGGCTCAGGGGCCCACCGGGGAGCTGTTTTTT.

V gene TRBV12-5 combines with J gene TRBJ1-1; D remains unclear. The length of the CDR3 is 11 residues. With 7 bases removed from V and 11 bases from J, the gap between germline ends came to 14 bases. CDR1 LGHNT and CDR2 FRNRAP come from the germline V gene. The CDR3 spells CASVRGSGAFF. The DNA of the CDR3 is TGTGCTAGTGTCAGAGGGTCGGGGGCTTTCTTT.

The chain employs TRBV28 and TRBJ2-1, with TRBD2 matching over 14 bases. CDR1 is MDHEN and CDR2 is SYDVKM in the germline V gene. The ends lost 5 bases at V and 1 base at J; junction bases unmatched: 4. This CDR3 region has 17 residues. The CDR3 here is CASSRLAGGSSYNEQFF. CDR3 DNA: TGTGCCAGCAGTCGACTAGCGGGAGGGAGTTCCTACAATGAGCAGTTCTTC.

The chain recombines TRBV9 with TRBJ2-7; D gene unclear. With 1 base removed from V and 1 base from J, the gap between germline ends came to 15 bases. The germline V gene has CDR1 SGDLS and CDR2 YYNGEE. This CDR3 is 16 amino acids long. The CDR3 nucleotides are TGTGCCAGCAGCGTAAACGTAATCGGTCAATCCTACGAGCAGTACTTC. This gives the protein CASSVNVIGQSYEQYF.

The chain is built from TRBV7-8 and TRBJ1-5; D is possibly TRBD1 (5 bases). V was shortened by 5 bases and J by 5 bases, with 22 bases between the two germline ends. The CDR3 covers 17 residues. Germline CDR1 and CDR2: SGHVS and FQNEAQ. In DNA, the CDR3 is TGTGCCAGCAGCCGGGGGGGACGGACTTTATTCCATCAGCCCCAGCATTTT. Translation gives CASSRGGRTLFHQPQHF.

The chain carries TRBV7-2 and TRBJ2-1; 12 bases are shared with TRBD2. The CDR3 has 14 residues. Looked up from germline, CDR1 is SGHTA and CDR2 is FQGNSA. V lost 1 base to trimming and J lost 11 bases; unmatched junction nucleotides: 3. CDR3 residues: CASSLVLAGGKQFF. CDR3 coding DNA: TGTGCCAGCAGCTTAGTACTAGCGGGAGGTAAGCAGTTCTTC.

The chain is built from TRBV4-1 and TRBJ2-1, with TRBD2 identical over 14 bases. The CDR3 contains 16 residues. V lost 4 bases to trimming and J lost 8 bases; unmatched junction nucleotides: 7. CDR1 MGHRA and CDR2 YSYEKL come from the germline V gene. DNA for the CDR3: TGCGCCAGCAGCCTGGGACTAGCGGGAGCTGTGGATGAGCAGTTCTTC. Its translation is CASSLGLAGAVDEQFF.

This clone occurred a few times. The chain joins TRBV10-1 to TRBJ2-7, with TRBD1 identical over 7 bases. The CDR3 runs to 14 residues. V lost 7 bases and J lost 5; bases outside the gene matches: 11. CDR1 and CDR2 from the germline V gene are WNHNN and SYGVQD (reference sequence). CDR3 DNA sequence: TGCGCCAGCACCATGGACAGGCGCTACCACGAGCAGTACTTC. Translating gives CASTMDRRYHEQYF.

In nucleotides, the CDR3 is TGTGCCAGCAGTCGAGGGCCCGGGGAGCAGTTCTTC. Residues: CASSRGPGEQFF. This chain connects TRBV6-2 or TRBV6-3 to TRBJ2-1; TRBD2 is a possible D gene (5 bases). The CDR3 runs to 12 residues. The V and J ends lost 5 bases and 10 bases respectively, with 12 bases between them. The germline V gene encodes CDR1 MNHEY and CDR2 SVGEGT.

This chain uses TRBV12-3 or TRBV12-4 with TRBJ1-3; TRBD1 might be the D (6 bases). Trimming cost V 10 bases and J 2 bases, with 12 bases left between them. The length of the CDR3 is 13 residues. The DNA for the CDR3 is TGTGCCATCGGGAGGGGGACTGGAAACACCATATATTTT. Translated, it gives CAIGRGTGNTIYF.